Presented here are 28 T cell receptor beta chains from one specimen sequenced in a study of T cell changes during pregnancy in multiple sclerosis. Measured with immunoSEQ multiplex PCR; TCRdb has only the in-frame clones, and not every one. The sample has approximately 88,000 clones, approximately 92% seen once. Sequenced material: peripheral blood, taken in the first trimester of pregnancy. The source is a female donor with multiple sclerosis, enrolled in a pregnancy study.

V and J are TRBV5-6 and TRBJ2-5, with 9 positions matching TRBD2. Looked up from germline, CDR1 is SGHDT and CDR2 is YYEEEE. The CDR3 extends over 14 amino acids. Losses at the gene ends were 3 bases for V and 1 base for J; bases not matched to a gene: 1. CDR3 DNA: TGTGCCAGCAGCTGGGGACTAGCCCAAGAGACCCAGTACTTC. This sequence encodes CASSWGLAQETQYF.

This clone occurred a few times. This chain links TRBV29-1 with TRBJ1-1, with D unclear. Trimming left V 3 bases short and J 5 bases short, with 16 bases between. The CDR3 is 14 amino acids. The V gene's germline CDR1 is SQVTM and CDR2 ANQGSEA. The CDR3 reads CSVERPPTGTEAFF. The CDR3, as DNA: TGCAGCGTTGAGCGACCCCCCACCGGGACTGAAGCTTTCTTT. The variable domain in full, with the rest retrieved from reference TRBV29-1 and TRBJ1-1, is SAVISQKPSRDICQRGTSLTIQCQVDSQVTMMFWYRQQPGQSLTLIATANQGSEATYESGFVIDKFPISRPNLTFSTLTVSNMSPEDSSIYLCSVERPPTGTEAFFGQGTRLTVV.

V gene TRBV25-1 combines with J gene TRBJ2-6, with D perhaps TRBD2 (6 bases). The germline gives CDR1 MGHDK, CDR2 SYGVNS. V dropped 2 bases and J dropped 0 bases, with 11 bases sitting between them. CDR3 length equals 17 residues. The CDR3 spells CASSERNSGSGANVLTF. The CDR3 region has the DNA TGTGCCAGCAGTGAAAGGAATAGCGGCTCTGGGGCCAACGTCCTGACTTTC.

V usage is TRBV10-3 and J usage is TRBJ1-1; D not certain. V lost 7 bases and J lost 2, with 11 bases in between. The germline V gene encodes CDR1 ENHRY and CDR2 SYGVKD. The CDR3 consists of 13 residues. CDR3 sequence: CAINQAGNTEAFF. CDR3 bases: TGTGCCATCAATCAGGCAGGCAACACTGAAGCTTTCTTT.

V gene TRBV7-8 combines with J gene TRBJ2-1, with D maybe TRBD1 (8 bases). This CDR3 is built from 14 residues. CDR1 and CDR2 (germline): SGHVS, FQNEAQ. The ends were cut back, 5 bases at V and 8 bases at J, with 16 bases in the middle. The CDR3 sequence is CASSTGGGMDEQFF. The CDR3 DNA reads TGTGCCAGCAGCACAGGGGGAGGGATGGATGAGCAGTTCTTC.

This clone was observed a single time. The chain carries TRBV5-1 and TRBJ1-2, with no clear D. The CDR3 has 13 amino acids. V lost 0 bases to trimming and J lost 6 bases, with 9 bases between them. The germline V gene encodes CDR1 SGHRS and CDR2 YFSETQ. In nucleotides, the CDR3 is TGCGCCAGCAGCTTGGTTACAGATAATGGCTACACCTTC. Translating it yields CASSLVTDNGYTF.

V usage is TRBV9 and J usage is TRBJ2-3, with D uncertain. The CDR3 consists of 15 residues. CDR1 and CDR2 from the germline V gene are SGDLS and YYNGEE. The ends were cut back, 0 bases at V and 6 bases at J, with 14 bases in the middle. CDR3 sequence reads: CASSVGQAPTDTQYF. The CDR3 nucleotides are TGTGCCAGCAGCGTAGGACAAGCCCCGACGGATACGCAGTATTTT.

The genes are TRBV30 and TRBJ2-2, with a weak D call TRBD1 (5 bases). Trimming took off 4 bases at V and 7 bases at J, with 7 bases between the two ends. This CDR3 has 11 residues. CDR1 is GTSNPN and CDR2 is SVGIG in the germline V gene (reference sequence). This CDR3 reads CAWTGIGELFF. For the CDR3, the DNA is TGTGCCTGGACAGGGATCGGGGAGCTGTTTTTT.

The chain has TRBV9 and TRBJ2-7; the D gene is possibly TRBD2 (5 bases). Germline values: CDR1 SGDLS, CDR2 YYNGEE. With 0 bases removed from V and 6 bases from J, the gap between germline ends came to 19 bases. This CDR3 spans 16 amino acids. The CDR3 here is CASSVDADSLIAEQYF. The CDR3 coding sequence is TGTGCCAGCAGCGTAGACGCGGACTCTCTTATCGCCGAGCAGTACTTC.

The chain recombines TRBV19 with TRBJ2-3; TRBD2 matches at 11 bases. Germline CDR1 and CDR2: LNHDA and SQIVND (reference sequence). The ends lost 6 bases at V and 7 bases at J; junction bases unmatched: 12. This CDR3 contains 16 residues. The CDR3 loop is CASSPIAGGPLHTQYF. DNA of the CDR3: TGTGCCAGTAGCCCCATAGCGGGAGGGCCCCTCCATACGCAGTATTTT. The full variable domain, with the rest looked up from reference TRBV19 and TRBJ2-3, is DGGITQSPKYLFRKEGQNVTLSCEQNLNHDAMYWYRQDPGQGLRLIYYSQIVNDFQKGDIAEGYSVSREKKESFPLTVTSAQKNPTAFYLCASSPIAGGPLHTQYFGPGTRLTVL.

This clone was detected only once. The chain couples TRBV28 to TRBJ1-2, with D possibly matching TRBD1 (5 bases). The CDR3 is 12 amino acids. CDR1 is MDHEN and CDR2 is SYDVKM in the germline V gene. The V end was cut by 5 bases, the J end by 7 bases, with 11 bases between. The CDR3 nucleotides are TGTGCCAGCAGTAAGCCCCAGGGTGGCTACACCTTC. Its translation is CASSKPQGGYTF.

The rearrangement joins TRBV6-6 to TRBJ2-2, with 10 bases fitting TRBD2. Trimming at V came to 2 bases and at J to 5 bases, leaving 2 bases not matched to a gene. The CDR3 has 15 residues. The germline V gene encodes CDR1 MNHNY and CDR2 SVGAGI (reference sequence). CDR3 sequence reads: CASSYSGGATGELFF. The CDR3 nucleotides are TGTGCCAGCAGTTACAGCGGGGGGGCGACCGGGGAGCTGTTTTTT.

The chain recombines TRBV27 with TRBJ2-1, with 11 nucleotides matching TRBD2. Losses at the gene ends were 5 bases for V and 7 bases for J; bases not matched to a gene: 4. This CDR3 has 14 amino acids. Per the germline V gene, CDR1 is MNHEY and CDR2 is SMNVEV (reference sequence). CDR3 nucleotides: TGTGCCAGCAGTCTTAGCGGGGGGGGGAATGAGCAGTTCTTC. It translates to CASSLSGGGNEQFF.

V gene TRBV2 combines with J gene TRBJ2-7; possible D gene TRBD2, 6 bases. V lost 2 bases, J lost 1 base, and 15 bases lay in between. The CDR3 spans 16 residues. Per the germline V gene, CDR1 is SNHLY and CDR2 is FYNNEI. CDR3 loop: CASSERRGQLSYEQYF. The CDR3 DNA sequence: TGTGCCAGCAGTGAACGGAGGGGCCAGCTATCCTACGAGCAGTACTTC.

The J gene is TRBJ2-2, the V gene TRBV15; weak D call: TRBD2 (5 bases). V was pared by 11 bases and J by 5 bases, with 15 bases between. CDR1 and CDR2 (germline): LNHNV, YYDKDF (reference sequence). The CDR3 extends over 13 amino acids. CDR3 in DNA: TGTGCCTCCCAAGAGGGCCATACCGGGGAGCTGTTTTTT. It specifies CASQEGHTGELFF.

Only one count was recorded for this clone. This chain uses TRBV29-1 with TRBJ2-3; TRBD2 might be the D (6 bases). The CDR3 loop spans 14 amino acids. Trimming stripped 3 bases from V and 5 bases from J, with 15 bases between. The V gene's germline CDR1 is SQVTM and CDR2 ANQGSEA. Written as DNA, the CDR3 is TGCAGCGTTGAGGTTGTGGGGGAGGAAGATACGCAGTATTTT. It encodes CSVEVVGEEDTQYF.

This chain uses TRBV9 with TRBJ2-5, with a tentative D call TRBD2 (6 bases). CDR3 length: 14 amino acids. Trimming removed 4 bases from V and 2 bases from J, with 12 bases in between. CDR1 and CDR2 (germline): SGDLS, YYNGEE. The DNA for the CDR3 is TGTGCCAGCAGCCCCAGCGGGTTTCAAGAGACCCAGTACTTC. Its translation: CASSPSGFQETQYF.

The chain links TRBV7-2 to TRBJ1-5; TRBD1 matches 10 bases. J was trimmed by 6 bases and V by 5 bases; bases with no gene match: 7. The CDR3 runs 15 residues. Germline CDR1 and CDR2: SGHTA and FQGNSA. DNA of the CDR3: TGTGCCAGCAGCCCTAGACAGGGGGCCGGTCAGCCCCAGCATTTT. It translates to CASSPRQGAGQPQHF.

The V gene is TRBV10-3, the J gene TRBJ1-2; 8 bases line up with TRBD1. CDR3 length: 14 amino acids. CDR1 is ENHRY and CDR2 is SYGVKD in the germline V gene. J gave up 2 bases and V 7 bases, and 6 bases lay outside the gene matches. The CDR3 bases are TGTGCCATCAAGGGGACAGGATCCAACTATGGCTACACCTTC. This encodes CAIKGTGSNYGYTF.

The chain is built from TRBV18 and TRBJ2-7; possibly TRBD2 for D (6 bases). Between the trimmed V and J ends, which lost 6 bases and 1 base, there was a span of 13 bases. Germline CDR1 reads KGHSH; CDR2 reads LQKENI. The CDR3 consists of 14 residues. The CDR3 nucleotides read TGTGCCAGCTCCCGAGGGGACTCTTCCTACGAGCAGTACTTC. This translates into CASSRGDSSYEQYF.

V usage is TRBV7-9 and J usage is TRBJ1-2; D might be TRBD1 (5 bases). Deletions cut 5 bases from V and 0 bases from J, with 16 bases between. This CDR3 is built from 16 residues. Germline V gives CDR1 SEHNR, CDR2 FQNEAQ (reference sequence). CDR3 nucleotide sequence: TGTGCCAGCAGCCAAATCAACAGGAGATCTAACTATGGCTACACCTTC. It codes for CASSQINRRSNYGYTF.

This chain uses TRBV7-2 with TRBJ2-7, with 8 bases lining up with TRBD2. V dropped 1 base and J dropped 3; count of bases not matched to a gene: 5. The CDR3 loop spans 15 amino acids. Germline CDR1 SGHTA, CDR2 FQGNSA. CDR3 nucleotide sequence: TGTGCCAGCAGCTTAGACGGGAGGGCCCTCTACGAGCAGTACTTC. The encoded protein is CASSLDGRALYEQYF. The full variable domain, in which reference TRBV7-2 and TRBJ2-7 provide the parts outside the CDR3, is GAGVSQSPSNKVTEKGKDVELRCDPISGHTALYWYRQSLGQGLEFLIYFQGNSAPDKSGLPSDRFSAERTGGSVSTLTIQRTQQEDSAVYLCASSLDGRALYEQYFGPGTRLTVT.

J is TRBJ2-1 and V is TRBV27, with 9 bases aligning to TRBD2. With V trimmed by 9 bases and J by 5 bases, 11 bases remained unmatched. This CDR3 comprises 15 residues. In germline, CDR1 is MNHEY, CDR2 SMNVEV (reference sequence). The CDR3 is CASLLRVAGDNEQFF. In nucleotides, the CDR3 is TGTGCCAGTCTTCTCCGGGTAGCGGGAGACAATGAGCAGTTCTTC.

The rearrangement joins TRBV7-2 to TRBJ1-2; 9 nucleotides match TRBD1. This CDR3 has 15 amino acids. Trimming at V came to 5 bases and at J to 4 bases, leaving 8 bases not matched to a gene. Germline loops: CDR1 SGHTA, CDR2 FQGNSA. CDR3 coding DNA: TGTGCCAGCAGCCCGGGGGACAGGGTGGGCTATGGCTACACCTTC. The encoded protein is CASSPGDRVGYGYTF.

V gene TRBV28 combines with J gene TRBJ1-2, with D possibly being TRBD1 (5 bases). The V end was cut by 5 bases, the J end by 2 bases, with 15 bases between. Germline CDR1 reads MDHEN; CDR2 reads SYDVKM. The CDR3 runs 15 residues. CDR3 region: CASSLAGGMNYGYTF. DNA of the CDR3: TGTGCCAGCAGTCTGGCGGGGGGTATGAACTATGGCTACACCTTC.

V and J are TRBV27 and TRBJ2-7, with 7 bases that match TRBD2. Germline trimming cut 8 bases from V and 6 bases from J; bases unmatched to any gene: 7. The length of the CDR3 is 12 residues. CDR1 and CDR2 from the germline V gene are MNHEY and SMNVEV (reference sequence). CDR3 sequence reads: CASGYPGGEQYF. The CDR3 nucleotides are TGTGCCAGCGGATATCCGGGGGGCGAGCAGTACTTC.

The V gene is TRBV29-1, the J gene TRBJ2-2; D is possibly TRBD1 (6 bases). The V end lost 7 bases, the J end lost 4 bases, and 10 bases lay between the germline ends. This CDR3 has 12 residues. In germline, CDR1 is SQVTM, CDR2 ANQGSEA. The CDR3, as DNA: TGCAGCGGGGGGCGCGTCACCGGGGAGCTGTTTTTT. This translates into CSGGRVTGELFF.

As DNA, the CDR3 is TGTGCCAGCAGCCAACCGGGACAGTTGTCCGATGAGCAGTTCTTC. Translating it yields CASSQPGQLSDEQFF. The V gene is TRBV14, the J gene TRBJ2-1; 7 nucleotides align to TRBD1. Unmatched junction bases numbered 9, after V lost 2 bases and J lost 8 bases. The CDR3 has 15 residues. Germline V gene sequence: CDR1 SGHDN, CDR2 FVKESK.